Following are 20 T cell receptor beta chains from one sample sequenced in a study of T cell clusters in autoimmune cytopenias. One tube held mixed TRB-A and TRB-B primer pools for touch-down PCR. TCRdb reprocessed the multiplex PCR reads and keeps a single row for each CDR3 protein, giving no DNA. Across approximately 1,500 distinct CDR3 sequences, the top ten clones capture approximately 56% of the sample. TRB amplification used roughly 250 ng of peripheral blood genomic DNA. These data also formed part of another study, on T cell repertoires in aging, cancer and after chemotherapy.

Material for sequencing was peripheral blood. Receptor source: a human donor with chronic lymphocytic leukemia.

This clonotype is deemed medium-sized (0.01 to 0.1%) by its frequency. The chain employs TRBV20-1 and TRBJ2-5; checking the TCRdb D call of TRBD2 is not possible without DNA. Germline CDR1 reads DFQATT; CDR2 reads SNEGSKA (reference sequence). The CDR3 is 14 amino acids. The CDR3: CSARDSGRDGTQYF.

V is TRBV6-5 and J is TRBJ1-1. Germline V CDR1 and CDR2: MNHEY, SVGAGI. The length of the CDR3 is 12 residues. The CDR3 here is CASMEENTEAFF.

The genes are TRBV6-1 and TRBJ2-7; absent DNA, TCRdb's TRBD1 call cannot be checked. The CDR3 is made up of 15 amino acids. CDR1 is MNHNS and CDR2 is SASEGT in the germline V gene. The chain's CDR3 is CASSPPGTVARGQYF.

CDR3 protein: CSAANAGTGANYGYTF. This rearrangement joins TRBV20-1 to TRBJ1-2; no DNA is available, so the TRBD1 call from TCRdb remains unchecked. Germline V gene data show CDR1 as DFQATT and CDR2 as SNEGSKA (reference sequence). There are 16 residues in the CDR3.

The chain recombines TRBV5-5 with TRBJ2-5; the TCRdb D gene call, TRBD2, has no DNA to confirm it. The CDR3 runs 14 residues. CDR1 and CDR2 from the germline V gene are SGHKS and YYEKEE (reference sequence). The CDR3 loop is CASSGLAGQETQYF.

The J gene is TRBJ1-5, the V gene TRBV6-5; TCRdb's D call of TRBD1 is untestable without DNA. CDR3 length equals 17 residues. The germline V gene has CDR1 MNHEY and CDR2 SVGAGI. The CDR3 region is CASSSRPYRQGNQPQHF.

Frequency places this clonotype as medium-sized. The chain couples TRBV10-3 to TRBJ2-2; TCRdb selects TRBD1, and the lack of DNA leaves this call unchecked. CDR3 size: 15 residues. Germline lookup yields CDR1 ENHRY and CDR2 SYGVKD. CDR3 amino acids: CAISQQGASAGELFF.

This clonotype ranks as medium-sized in terms of frequency. The chain links TRBV10-3 to TRBJ2-2. This CDR3 contains 15 residues. CDR1 is ENHRY and CDR2 is SYGVKD in the germline V gene. This chain's CDR3 is CASLADRYGTGELFF.

The chain has TRBV28 and TRBJ2-3; the D call from TCRdb, TRBD1, cannot be confirmed without DNA. The germline gives CDR1 MDHEN, CDR2 SYDVKM. This CDR3 is built from 15 residues. This chain's CDR3 is CASSLQGVAGDTQYF. The whole variable domain, filled in from reference TRBV28 and TRBJ2-3, reads DVKVTQSSRYLVKRTGEKVFLECVQDMDHENMFWYRQDPGLGLRLIYFSYDVKMKEKGDIPEGYSVSREKKERFSLILESASTNQTSMYLCASSLQGVAGDTQYFGPGTRLTVL.

Its frequency marks this clonotype as medium-sized. The rearrangement joins TRBV6-6 to TRBJ2-3; TCRdb's D call of TRBD2 is untestable without DNA. The CDR3 loop spans 15 amino acids. CDR1 is MNHNY and CDR2 is SVGAGI in the germline V gene (reference sequence). CDR3 amino acids: CASRLSGRTPDTQYF.

This clonotype registers medium-sized (0.01 to 0.1%) by frequency. The chain links TRBV7-2 to TRBJ1-2; TCRdb designates TRBD1, a call that cannot be tested without DNA. The germline V gene encodes CDR1 SGHTA and CDR2 FQGNSA. The CDR3 runs to 15 residues. The CDR3 sequence is CASSLMKVQGYGYTF.

The rearrangement uses TRBV19 and TRBJ2-5; checking the TCRdb D call of TRBD2 is not possible without DNA. Germline CDR1 LNHDA, CDR2 SQIVND (reference sequence). The length of the CDR3 is 18 residues. Here the CDR3 reads CASQEGGGETQYQETQYF.

J is TRBJ2-7 and V is TRBV20-1; the D gene TCRdb calls, TRBD2, cannot be checked with no DNA. CDR3 length: 16 amino acids. Looked up from germline, CDR1 is DFQATT and CDR2 is SNEGSKA (reference sequence). CDR3 sequence reads: CSARDFGTGIAYEQYF.

This clonotype is identified as medium-sized from frequency. The V gene is TRBV18, the J gene TRBJ1-6. The germline V gene has CDR1 KGHSH and CDR2 LQKENI. There are 13 residues in the CDR3. The CDR3 sequence: CASSRDQDSPLHF. The full variable domain, rest sourced from reference TRBV18 and TRBJ1-6, is NAGVMQNPRHLVRRRGQEARLRCSPMKGHSHVYWYRQLPEEGLKFMVYLQKENIIDESGMPKERFSAEFPKEGPSILRIQQVVRGDSAAYFCASSRDQDSPLHFGNGTRLTVT.

This rearrangement joins TRBV5-1 to TRBJ1-1. There are 15 residues in the CDR3. The germline gives CDR1 SGHRS, CDR2 YFSETQ. The CDR3 here is CASSLALSSNTEAFF.

This clonotype is identified as medium-sized (0.01 to 0.1%) from frequency. The V gene is TRBV18, the J gene TRBJ1-1. CDR3 length: 16 residues. CDR1 and CDR2 from the germline V gene are KGHSH and LQKENI. The CDR3 protein is CASSPRNALMNTEAFF.

By frequency, this clonotype registers medium-sized (0.01 to 0.1%). This chain joins TRBV30 and TRBJ1-5. The CDR3 length is 14 residues. Germline values: CDR1 GTSNPN, CDR2 SVGIG (reference sequence). CDR3 residues: CAWSELSGNQPQHF.

Its frequency marks this clonotype as medium-sized. The J gene is TRBJ2-7, the V gene TRBV6-2 or TRBV6-3; TCRdb's assignment of TRBD2 cannot be checked, as there is no DNA. This CDR3 is built from 16 residues. The germline CDR1 and CDR2 sequences are MNHEY and SVGEGT. The CDR3 spells CASTLLPGLAGLEQYF.

This clonotype ranks as medium-sized in terms of frequency. This chain joins TRBV30 and TRBJ1-4. Germline CDR1 reads GTSNPN; CDR2 reads SVGIG (reference sequence). CDR3 length equals 13 residues. The CDR3: CAWSSGRNEKLFF.

This clonotype is identified as medium-sized from frequency. The chain is built from TRBV27 and TRBJ2-1; the D gene TCRdb calls, TRBD2, cannot be checked with no DNA. CDR1 MNHEY and CDR2 SMNVEV come from the germline V gene (reference sequence). This CDR3 has 19 amino acids. The CDR3 loop reads CASSLFGGRAVMGDNEQFF.